The 17 T cell receptor beta chains below come from one sample, sequenced in a study of blood T cells in healthy people across ages. A sample-barcoded 5' primer and a J-beta primer mix were used in a second PCR of roughly 7 to 11 cycles. TCRdb fed the 5' RACE reads into MiXCR, producing one record per CDR3 protein. In the table there are more than 500,000 distinct CDR3 sequences, around a quarter of which are singletons. The sample also formed part of further work on T cells of mothers and their children.

The sequencing input was blood. Receptors were obtained from a boy aged 2 to 10 in good health.

This rearrangement joins TRBV9 to TRBJ2-5; tentative D call: TRBD1 (5 bases). The germline V gene has CDR1 SGDLS and CDR2 YYNGEE. The CDR3 is 16 residues long. Trimming stripped 0 bases from V and 5 bases from J, with 17 bases between. The CDR3 region is CASSVGGWGRLETQYF. Here the CDR3 DNA reads TGTGCCAGCAGCGTAGGAGGATGGGGCCGTTTGGAGACCCAGTACTTC. The full variable domain, rest sourced from reference TRBV9 and TRBJ2-5, is DSGVTQTPKHLITATGQRVTLRCSPRSGDLSVYWYQQSLDQGLQFLIQYYNGEERAKGNILERFSAQQFPDLHSELNLSSLELGDSALYFCASSVGGWGRLETQYFGPGTRLLVL.

The table lists this clonotype with a few counts. The chain links TRBV24-1 to TRBJ2-7; D assignment may be TRBD1 or TRBD2 (6 bases each). Judging by the DNA end, TRBJ2-1 fits better; the J call may be wrong. Germline loops: CDR1 KGHDR, CDR2 SFDVKD. This CDR3 has 15 amino acids. CDR3 coding DNA: TGTGCCACCAGTGCCTCACGGGGGCGCAGGAATGAGCAGTTCTTC. The encoded protein is CATSASRGRRNEQFF.

The V call is TRBV7-2, the J call TRBJ1-1, with TRBD1 identical over 10 bases. Germline CDR1 is SGHTA and CDR2 is FQGNSA. The trim removed 3 bases at V and 11 bases at J, leaving 9 bases unmatched. The CDR3 consists of 14 residues. The CDR3 here is CASSFTPGQGFAFF. The CDR3 DNA follows: TGTGCCAGCAGCTTTACTCCGGGACAGGGGTTTGCTTTCTTT.

This clonotype has only a few counts. This chain joins TRBV12-3 or TRBV12-4 and TRBJ2-7; 7 bases are shared with TRBD1. V was clipped by 3 bases and J by 6 bases; unmatched bases: 8. The CDR3 covers 14 residues. The CDR3 DNA sequence: TGTGCCAGCAGTTTTGGACAGGTCCCCTCCGAGCAGTACTTC. This encodes CASSFGQVPSEQYF.

V gene TRBV4-1 combines with J gene TRBJ2-1, with 14 bases lining up with TRBD2. J gave up 5 bases and V 5 bases, and 2 bases lay outside the gene matches. In germline, CDR1 is MGHRA, CDR2 YSYEKL. The CDR3 is made up of 15 amino acids. The CDR3 bases are TGCGCCAGCAGCTTGACTAGCGGGAGGGACAATGAGCAGTTCTTC. This translates into CASSLTSGRDNEQFF.

The rearrangement joins TRBV20-1 to TRBJ2-1, with 8 bases lining up with TRBD2. Germline CDR1 reads DFQATT; CDR2 reads SNEGSKA (reference sequence). V lost 2 bases, J lost 10 bases, and 7 bases stayed unmatched. This CDR3 spans 13 amino acids. DNA for the CDR3: TGCAGTGCTAGACTCCCAACTAGCGGAGAGCAGTTCTTC. This codes for CSARLPTSGEQFF.

This rearrangement joins TRBV11-2 to TRBJ2-6; D is unresolved. The CDR3 consists of 14 residues. The germline V and J ends were trimmed by 10 bases and 4 bases, with 14 bases remaining between them. Germline CDR1 SGHAT, CDR2 FQNNGV. In DNA, the CDR3 is TGTGCCACCGGCGAGGACGTCGGGGCCAACGTCCTGACTTTC. Residues: CATGEDVGANVLTF. Full variable domain (remainder filled in from reference TRBV11-2 and TRBJ2-6): EAGVAQSPRYKIIEKRQSVAFWCNPISGHATLYWYQQILGQGPKLLIQFQNNGVVDDSQLPKDRFSAERLKGVDSTLKIQPAKLEDSAVYLCATGEDVGANVLTFGAGSRLTVL.

The chain joins TRBV5-1 to TRBJ2-5; a weak D match, TRBD2 (6 bases). The V and J ends lost 0 bases and 5 bases respectively, with 11 bases between them. The CDR3 runs to 14 residues. Per the germline V gene, CDR1 is SGHRS and CDR2 is YFSETQ. CDR3 sequence: CASSLVTSEETQYF. The CDR3 DNA follows: TGCGCCAGCAGCTTGGTGACTAGTGAGGAGACCCAGTACTTC. Full variable domain (rest looked up from reference TRBV5-1 and TRBJ2-5): KAGVTQTPRYLIKTRGQQVTLSCSPISGHRSVSWYQQTPGQGLQFLFEYFSETQRNKGNFPGRFSGRQFSNSRSEMNVSTLELGDSALYLCASSLVTSEETQYFGPGTRLLVL.

In regard to this clonotype: A junction end diverges from the germline sequence, so it may reflect a read error. V and J are TRBV5-1 and TRBJ2-4, with TRBD2 matching over 8 bases. Germline CDR1 SGHRS, CDR2 YFSETQ. The CDR3 runs to 13 residues. The CDR3 loop reads CASSRSGSEGERF. The CDR3 DNA follows: TGCGCCAGCAGCCGCAGCGGGAGTGAAGGGGAGCGGTTC.

A few counts support this clonotype. The chain employs TRBV5-1 and TRBJ2-7; TRBD2 is a possible D gene (5 bases). This CDR3 contains 15 residues. V was trimmed by 0 bases and J by 5 bases, leaving 15 bases between them. Germline values: CDR1 SGHRS, CDR2 YFSETQ. DNA for the CDR3: TGCGCCAGCAGCTTGGCCGGGATAGGGTTCGACGAGCAGTACTTC. Encoded protein: CASSLAGIGFDEQYF.

CDR3 residues: CASSPFQGGHSYEQYF. In DNA form, the CDR3 reads TGTGCCAGCAGCCCATTCCAGGGGGGGCACTCCTACGAGCAGTACTTC. The genes are TRBV5-4 and TRBJ2-7, with D perhaps assigned TRBD1 or TRBD2 (7 bases each). The CDR3 loop spans 16 amino acids. Germline V gene data show CDR1 as SGHNT and CDR2 as YYREEE (reference sequence). The germline V and J ends were trimmed by 4 bases and 0 bases, with 17 bases remaining between them.

The chain couples TRBV10-3 to TRBJ1-4; D not certain. The CDR3 covers 15 residues. The germline gives CDR1 ENHRY, CDR2 SYGVKD. With 0 bases removed from V and 0 bases from J, the gap between germline ends came to 5 bases. The CDR3 loop reads CAISESAATNEKLFF. The CDR3, as DNA: TGTGCCATCAGTGAGTCGGCAGCAACTAATGAAAAACTGTTTTTT.

The rearrangement joins TRBV3-1 to TRBJ1-6; 7 bases agree with TRBD1. V shed 10 bases, J shed 3 bases, and the junction held 6 bases outside the gene matches. This CDR3 comprises 14 residues. The germline V gene encodes CDR1 LGHDT and CDR2 YNNKEL (reference sequence). The CDR3 DNA reads TGTGCCACCGCCGACAGGGTCTATAATTCACCCCTCCACTTT. It encodes CATADRVYNSPLHF.

The rearrangement joins TRBV29-1 to TRBJ1-3, with D possibly being TRBD1 (5 bases). The length of the CDR3 is 14 residues. Looked up from germline, CDR1 is SQVTM and CDR2 is ANQGSEA. The V end was cut by 2 bases, the J end by 0 bases, with 8 bases between. CDR3 nucleotide sequence: TGCAGCGTTGAAACAGGAGACTCTGGAAACACCATATATTTT. This translates into CSVETGDSGNTIYF.

V and J are TRBV30 and TRBJ1-2; D perhaps matches TRBD1 (5 bases). This CDR3 comprises 13 residues. Germline lookup yields CDR1 GTSNPN and CDR2 SVGIG (reference sequence). Between the trimmed V and J ends, which lost 2 bases and 8 bases, there was a span of 15 bases. The CDR3 region has the DNA TGTGCCTGGAGTTGGCAGGGCGACTCGGGCTACACCTTC. It is translated as CAWSWQGDSGYTF.

This clonotype was detected only a few times. The J gene is TRBJ2-7, the V gene TRBV27; TRBD1 is a possible D gene (5 bases). The CDR3 loop spans 18 amino acids. Looked up from germline, CDR1 is MNHEY and CDR2 is SMNVEV (reference sequence). Trimming shortened V by 1 base and J by 1 base, and 20 bases separated the two germline ends. The CDR3 here is CASSLYSPGWAGSYEQYF. The CDR3 region has the DNA TGTGCCAGCAGTTTATATTCCCCTGGGTGGGCAGGGTCCTACGAGCAGTACTTC.

V is TRBV6-5 and J is TRBJ2-1; TRBD2 matches at 7 bases. The CDR3 totals 14 residues. V lost 7 bases and J lost 5; bases outside the gene matches: 8. The V gene's germline CDR1 is MNHEY and CDR2 SVGAGI. CDR3 nucleotide sequence: TGTGCCAGCACCCCTAGCGGCCCCCACAATGAGCAGTTCTTC. This codes for CASTPSGPHNEQFF.